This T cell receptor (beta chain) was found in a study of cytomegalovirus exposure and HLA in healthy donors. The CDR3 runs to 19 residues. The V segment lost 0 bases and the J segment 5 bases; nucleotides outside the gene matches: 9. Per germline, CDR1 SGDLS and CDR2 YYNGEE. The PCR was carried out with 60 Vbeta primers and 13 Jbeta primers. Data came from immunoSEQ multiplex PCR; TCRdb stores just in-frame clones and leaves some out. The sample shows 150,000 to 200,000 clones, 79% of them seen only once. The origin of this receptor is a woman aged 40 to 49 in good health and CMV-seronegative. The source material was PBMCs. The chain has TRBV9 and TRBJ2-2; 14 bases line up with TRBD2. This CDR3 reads CASSVEPRGLAGATGELFF. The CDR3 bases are TGTGCCAGCAGCGTAGAACCCCGGGGACTAGCGGGAGCGACCGGGGAGCTGTTTTTT.